These T cell receptor beta chains were read from a single sample in a study of CD8 T cells in ankylosing spondylitis. TCRdb passed the 5' RACE reads through MiXCR, listing each CDR3 protein once. The sample includes 150,000 to 200,000 distinct CDR3 sequences, approximately 16% of them seen just once. What was sequenced was blood, either unsorted or a sorted T cell fraction (not recorded which). These receptor sequences come from a male donor with ankylosing spondylitis or in good health (not recorded which). CDR3s include the opening cysteine and the closing phenylalanine or tryptophan. The D gene is left open where the match is weak. Rows give clone size only sometimes, using once, few, many, or a class for an expanded clone.

size: NA; V: TRBV28; D: NA; J: TRBJ2-5; CDR3: CASSLPTRGEETQYF; DNA: TGTGCCAGCAGTTTACCAACCAGGGGGGAAGAGACCCAGTACTTC
size: once; V: TRBV7-2; D: TRBD2; J: TRBJ2-7; CDR3: CASSFPGLAGATYEQYF; DNA: TGTGCCAGCAGCTTCCCGGGACTAGCGGGGGCCACCTACGAGCAGTACTTC
size: few; V: TRBV29-1; D: NA; J: TRBJ2-3; CDR3: CSVEESLARTDTQYF; DNA: TGCAGCGTTGAAGAGTCCCTAGCGCGCACAGATACGCAGTATTTT
size: few; V: TRBV28; D: TRBD2; J: TRBJ2-7; CDR3: CASSLAASGKTEQYF; DNA: TGTGCCAGCAGTTTAGCGGCTAGCGGGAAGACAGAGCAGTACTTC
size: few; V: TRBV12-3/TRBV12-4; D: TRBD2; J: TRBJ2-3; CDR3: CASRNQREYTDTQYF; DNA: TGTGCCAGCAGGAACCAGCGGGAGTACACAGATACGCAGTATTTT
size: few; V: TRBV6-1; D: NA; J: TRBJ1-1; CDR3: CASRTPQGTTEAFF; DNA: TGTGCCAGCAGAACTCCTCAGGGGACTACTGAAGCTTTCTTT
size: NA; V: TRBV10-2; D: NA; J: TRBJ2-7; CDR3: CASRSGAAGIYEQYF; DNA: TGCGCCAGCAGATCAGGGGCTGCAGGGATCTACGAGCAGTACTTC
size: few; V: TRBV7-2; D: TRBD2; J: TRBJ2-2; CDR3: CASSLGLAGGGYTGELFF; DNA: TGTGCCAGCAGCTTAGGGCTAGCGGGAGGAGGGTACACCGGGGAGCTGTTTTTT
size: NA; V: TRBV5-1; D: NA; J: TRBJ1-1; CDR3: CASSLAGFGTEAFF; DNA: TGCGCCAGCAGCTTGGCCGGGTTTGGCACTGAAGCTTTCTTT
size: NA; V: TRBV28; D: NA; J: TRBJ2-3; CDR3: CASRRNTDTQYF; DNA: TGTGCCAGCAGACGGAACACAGATACGCAGTATTTT
size: few; V: TRBV5-1; D: NA; J: TRBJ2-2; CDR3: CASSSQGLGTGELFF; DNA: TGCGCCAGCAGCTCCCAGGGATTGGGCACCGGGGAGCTGTTTTTT
size: NA; V: TRBV24-1; D: NA; J: TRBJ1-5; CDR3: CATSGPGTAATNQPQHF; DNA: TGTGCCACCAGTGGTCCCGGGACCGCGGCGACCAATCAGCCCCAGCATTTT
size: many; V: TRBV5-6; D: NA; J: TRBJ2-1; CDR3: CASSLVVPSSYNEQFF; DNA: TGTGCCAGCAGCTTGGTTGTCCCGAGCTCCTACAATGAGCAGTTCTTC
size: NA; V: TRBV19; D: NA; J: TRBJ2-3; CDR3: CASSFYSPDTQYF; DNA: TGTGCCAGTAGTTTTTACAGTCCAGATACGCAGTATTTT
size: many; V: TRBV5-1; D: NA; J: TRBJ2-1; CDR3: CASSVPRQHNEQFF; DNA: TGCGCCAGCAGCGTACCTAGACAGCACAATGAGCAGTTCTTC
size: many; V: TRBV3-1; D: NA; J: TRBJ2-2; CDR3: CASGGYVGELFF; DNA: TGTGCCAGCGGAGGGTACGTCGGGGAGCTGTTTTTT
size: many; V: TRBV12-3/TRBV12-4; D: NA; J: TRBJ2-2; CDR3: CASSPLLNTGELFF; DNA: TGTGCCAGCAGTCCCCTACTGAACACCGGGGAGCTGTTTTTT
size: NA; V: TRBV3-1; D: NA; J: TRBJ2-7; CDR3: CASSPVETLIAEQYF; DNA: TGTGCCAGCAGCCCCGTTGAGACCCTCATCGCCGAGCAGTACTTC
size: many; V: TRBV20-1; D: NA; J: TRBJ2-5; CDR3: CSAKYQETQYF; DNA: TGCAGTGCTAAGTACCAAGAGACCCAGTACTTC
size: many; V: TRBV5-1; D: NA; J: TRBJ2-1; CDR3: CASSLGFRGENEQFF; DNA: TGCGCCAGCAGCTTGGGTTTCAGGGGAGAGAATGAGCAGTTCTTC
size: many; V: TRBV12-3/TRBV12-4; D: NA; J: TRBJ1-2; CDR3: CASSLARGGVGYTF; DNA: TGTGCCAGCAGTTTAGCCCGGGGCGGCGTTGGCTACACCTTC
size: NA; V: TRBV20-1; D: NA; J: TRBJ1-1; CDR3: CSARDGGTEAFF; DNA: TGCAGTGCTAGAGATGGAGGAACTGAAGCTTTCTTT
size: NA; V: TRBV20-1; D: TRBD1; J: TRBJ2-7; CDR3: CSATGGQGTYEQYF; DNA: TGCAGTGCTACAGGGGGACAGGGCACCTACGAGCAGTACTTC
size: few; V: TRBV18; D: TRBD1; J: TRBJ2-1; CDR3: CASSPYTGANEQFF; DNA: TGTGCCAGCTCACCGTACACAGGGGCCAATGAGCAGTTCTTC
size: NA; V: TRBV11-2; D: TRBD1; J: TRBJ1-1; CDR3: CASSPQGAFGGAFF; DNA: TGTGCCAGCAGCCCTCAGGGGGCCTTTGGCGGAGCTTTCTTT
size: many; V: TRBV28; D: TRBD2; J: TRBJ2-7; CDR3: CASSSPGLALLEQYF; DNA: TGTGCCAGCAGTTCACCGGGACTAGCTCTTCTCGAGCAGTACTTC
size: few; V: TRBV6-2/TRBV6-3; D: NA; J: TRBJ2-1; CDR3: CASSYRSEQFF; DNA: TGTGCCAGCAGTTACCGTAGCGAGCAGTTCTTC
size: NA; V: TRBV28; D: NA; J: TRBJ1-4; CDR3: CASSFQGVEKLFF; DNA: TGTGCCAGCAGTTTTCAGGGAGTGGAAAAACTGTTTTTT
size: many; V: TRBV3-1; D: NA; J: TRBJ2-7; CDR3: CASSQAFGQNYEQYF; DNA: TGTGCCAGCAGCCAAGCTTTCGGACAGAACTACGAGCAGTACTTC
size: NA; V: TRBV10-3; D: NA; J: TRBJ1-4; CDR3: CATSSPGAGEKLFF; DNA: TGTGCCACTTCGAGCCCGGGGGCAGGAGAAAAACTGTTTTTT
size: NA; V: TRBV7-9; D: NA; J: TRBJ1-2; CDR3: CASSNQGYYGYTF; DNA: TGTGCCAGCAGCAACCAGGGATACTATGGCTACACCTTC
size: few; V: TRBV4-1; D: NA; J: TRBJ1-2; CDR3: CASSQVETGREYTF; DNA: TGCGCCAGCAGCCAAGTTGAGACAGGCCGCGAATACACCTTC
size: NA; V: TRBV10-2; D: NA; J: TRBJ2-1; CDR3: CASSESYRPNYNEQFF; DNA: TGCGCCAGCAGTGAGTCTTACAGGCCAAATTACAATGAGCAGTTCTTC
size: many; V: TRBV18; D: TRBD1; J: TRBJ2-1; CDR3: CASSRTGDTYNEQFF; DNA: TGTGCCAGCTCACGGACAGGGGACACCTACAATGAGCAGTTCTTC